This T cell receptor (beta chain) stems from a study of CD8 T cells in ankylosing spondylitis. General study results and limits: One TCR beta motif, made up of eight or nine highly homologous variants, appeared characteristic of ankylosing spondylitis blood.

A remark on this clonotype: Its antigen is undetermined.

From germline, CDR1 is SGHRS and CDR2 YFSETQ. J lost 0 bases, V lost 0 bases, and 5 bases had no gene match. CDR3 length equals 17 residues. TCRdb re-analysed the 5' RACE reads in MiXCR, keeping a single row per CDR3 protein. The sample lists about 400,000 distinct CDR3 sequences, around 20% occurring once. This clonotype was sampled from a male donor with ankylosing spondylitis. J is TRBJ2-1 and V is TRBV5-1, with 8 bases lining up with TRBD2. Sequencing was performed on blood, either unsorted or a sorted T cell fraction (not recorded which). The CDR3 DNA follows: TGCGCCAGCAGCTTGGGGGGAAGCGGGAGCTCCTACAATGAGCAGTTCTTC. This translates into CASSLGGSGSSYNEQFF.